This T cell receptor (beta chain) was sequenced during a study of blood T cell repertoires in COVID-19. Germline V lookup: CDR1 SGHRS, CDR2 YFSETQ. V lost 4 bases and J lost 4; bases outside the gene matches: 14. The CDR3 is 18 residues long. Clones were read by immunoSEQ multiplex PCR, and TCRdb kept only the in-frame ones, dropping some. The profile shows over 200,000 clones, around 90% of them singletons. Input material: PBMCs or T cells enriched from blood (not recorded which). The chain is built from TRBV5-1 and TRBJ2-3; 11 bases agree with TRBD1. This TCR derives from a man aged 25 to 40 who had been exposed to COVID-19. In DNA, the CDR3 is TGCGCCAGCAGCCAGGGAACGATGGGACAGGGGGTGCCAGATACGCAGTATTTT. Translating it yields CASSQGTMGQGVPDTQYF.